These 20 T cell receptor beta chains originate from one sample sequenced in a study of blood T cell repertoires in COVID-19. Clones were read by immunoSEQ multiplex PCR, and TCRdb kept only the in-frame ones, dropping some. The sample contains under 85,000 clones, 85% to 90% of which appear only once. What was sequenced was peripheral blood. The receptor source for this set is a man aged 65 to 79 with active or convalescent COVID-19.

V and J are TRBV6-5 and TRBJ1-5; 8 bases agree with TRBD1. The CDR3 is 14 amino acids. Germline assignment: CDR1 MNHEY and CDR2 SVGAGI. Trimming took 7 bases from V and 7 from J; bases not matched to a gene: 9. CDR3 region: CASITGQGHQPQHF. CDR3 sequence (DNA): TGTGCCAGCATTACCGGACAGGGCCACCAGCCCCAGCATTTT.

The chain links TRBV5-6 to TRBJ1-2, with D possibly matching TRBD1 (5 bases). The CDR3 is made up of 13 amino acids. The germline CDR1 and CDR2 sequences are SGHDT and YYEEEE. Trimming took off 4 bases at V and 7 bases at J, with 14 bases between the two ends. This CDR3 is CASSSGTPGGYTF. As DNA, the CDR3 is TGTGCCAGCAGCAGCGGGACTCCCGGTGGCTACACCTTC.

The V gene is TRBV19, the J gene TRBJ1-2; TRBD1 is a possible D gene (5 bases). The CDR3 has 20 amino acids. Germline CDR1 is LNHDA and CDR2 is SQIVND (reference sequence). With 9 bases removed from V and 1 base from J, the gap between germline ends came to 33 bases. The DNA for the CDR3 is TGTGCCAGCACCCCCAGGCTAGGGCGGGGGTCCAACACAAATAACTATGGCTACACCTTC. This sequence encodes CASTPRLGRGSNTNNYGYTF. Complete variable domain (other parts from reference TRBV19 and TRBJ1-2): DGGITQSPKYLFRKEGQNVTLSCEQNLNHDAMYWYRQDPGQGLRLIYYSQIVNDFQKGDIAEGYSVSREKKESFPLTVTSAQKNPTAFYLCASTPRLGRGSNTNNYGYTFGSGTRLTVV.

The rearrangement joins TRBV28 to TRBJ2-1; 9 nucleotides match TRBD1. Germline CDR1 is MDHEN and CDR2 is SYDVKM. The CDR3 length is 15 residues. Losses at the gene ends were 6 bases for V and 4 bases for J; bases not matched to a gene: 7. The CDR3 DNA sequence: TGTGCCAGCAGATGGGGACAGGGAAAGTACAATGAGCAGTTCTTC. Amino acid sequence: CASRWGQGKYNEQFF.

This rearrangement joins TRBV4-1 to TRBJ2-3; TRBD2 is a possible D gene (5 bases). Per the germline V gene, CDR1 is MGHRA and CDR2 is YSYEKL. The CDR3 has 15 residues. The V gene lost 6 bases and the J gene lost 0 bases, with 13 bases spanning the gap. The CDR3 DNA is TGCGCCAGCAGACCGTTAGCGACAAGCACAGATACGCAGTATTTT. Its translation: CASRPLATSTDTQYF.

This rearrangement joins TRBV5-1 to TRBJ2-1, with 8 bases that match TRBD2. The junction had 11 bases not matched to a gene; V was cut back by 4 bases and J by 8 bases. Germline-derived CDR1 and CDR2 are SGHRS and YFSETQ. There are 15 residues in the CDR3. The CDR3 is CASSDLELAGYEQFF. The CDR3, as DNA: TGCGCCAGCAGCGATCTTGAGTTAGCGGGGTATGAGCAGTTCTTC.

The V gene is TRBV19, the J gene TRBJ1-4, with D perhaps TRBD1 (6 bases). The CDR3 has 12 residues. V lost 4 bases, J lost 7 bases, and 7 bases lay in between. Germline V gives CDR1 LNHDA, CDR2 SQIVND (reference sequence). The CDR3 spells CASSSRGEKLFF. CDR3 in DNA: TGTGCCAGTAGTAGCAGGGGTGAAAAACTGTTTTTT.

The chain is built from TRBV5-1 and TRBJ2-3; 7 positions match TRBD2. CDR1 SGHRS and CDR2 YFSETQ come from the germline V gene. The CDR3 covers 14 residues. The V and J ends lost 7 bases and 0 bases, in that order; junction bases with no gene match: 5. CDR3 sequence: CASVLAGSTDTQYF. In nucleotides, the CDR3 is TGCGCCAGCGTCTTAGCGGGCAGCACAGATACGCAGTATTTT.

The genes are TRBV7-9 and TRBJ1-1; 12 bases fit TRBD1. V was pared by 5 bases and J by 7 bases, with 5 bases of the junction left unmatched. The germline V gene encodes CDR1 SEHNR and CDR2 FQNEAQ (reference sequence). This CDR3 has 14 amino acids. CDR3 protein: CASSPGQGALEAFF. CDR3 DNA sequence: TGTGCCAGCAGCCCGGGACAGGGGGCTCTTGAAGCTTTCTTT.

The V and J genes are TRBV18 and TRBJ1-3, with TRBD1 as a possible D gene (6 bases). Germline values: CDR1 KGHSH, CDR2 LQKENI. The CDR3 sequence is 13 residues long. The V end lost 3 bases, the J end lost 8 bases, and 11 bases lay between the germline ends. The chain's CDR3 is CASSPDRRDTIYF. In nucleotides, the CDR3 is TGTGCCAGCTCACCTGACAGGCGGGACACCATATATTTT.

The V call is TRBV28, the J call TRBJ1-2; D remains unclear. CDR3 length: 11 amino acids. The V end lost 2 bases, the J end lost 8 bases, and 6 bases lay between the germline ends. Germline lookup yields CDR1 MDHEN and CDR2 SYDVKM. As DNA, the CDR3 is TGTGCCAGCAGTTTAGGGCGCGGCTACACCTTC. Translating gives CASSLGRGYTF.

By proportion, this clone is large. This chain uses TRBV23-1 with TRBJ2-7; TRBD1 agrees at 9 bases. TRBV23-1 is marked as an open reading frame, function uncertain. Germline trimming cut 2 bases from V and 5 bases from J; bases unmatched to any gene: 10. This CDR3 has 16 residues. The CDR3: CASSQTGTGLVHEQYF. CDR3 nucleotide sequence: TGCGCCAGCAGTCAAACAGGGACAGGGCTCGTTCACGAGCAGTACTTC.

Here the CDR3 reads CASSYNRNEKLFF. The CDR3 DNA follows: TGTGCCAGCAGTTACAACAGAAATGAAAAACTGTTTTTT. The V and J genes are TRBV6-5 and TRBJ1-4, with D unclear. This CDR3 spans 13 amino acids. Germline V gene data show CDR1 as MNHEY and CDR2 as SVGAGI. V was pared by 2 bases and J by 5 bases, with 6 bases between.

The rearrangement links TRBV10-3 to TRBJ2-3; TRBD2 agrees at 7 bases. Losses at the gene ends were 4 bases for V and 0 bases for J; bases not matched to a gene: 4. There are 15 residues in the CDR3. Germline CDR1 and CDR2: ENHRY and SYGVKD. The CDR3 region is CAISVSGGSTDTQYF. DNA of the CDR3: TGTGCCATCAGTGTGTCGGGAGGAAGCACAGATACGCAGTATTTT.

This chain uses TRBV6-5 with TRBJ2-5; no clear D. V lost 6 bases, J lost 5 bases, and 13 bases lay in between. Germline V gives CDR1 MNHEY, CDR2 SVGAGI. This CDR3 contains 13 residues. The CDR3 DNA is TGTGCCAGCAGGCGGTTCATATACGAGACCCAGTACTTC. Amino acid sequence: CASRRFIYETQYF.

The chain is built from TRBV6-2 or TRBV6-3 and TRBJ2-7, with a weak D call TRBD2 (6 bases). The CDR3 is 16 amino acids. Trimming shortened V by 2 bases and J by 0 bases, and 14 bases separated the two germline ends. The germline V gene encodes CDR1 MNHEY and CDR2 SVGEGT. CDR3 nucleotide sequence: TGTGCCAGCAGTTACAACGGAGGCGGGAACTCCTACGAGCAGTACTTC. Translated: CASSYNGGGNSYEQYF.

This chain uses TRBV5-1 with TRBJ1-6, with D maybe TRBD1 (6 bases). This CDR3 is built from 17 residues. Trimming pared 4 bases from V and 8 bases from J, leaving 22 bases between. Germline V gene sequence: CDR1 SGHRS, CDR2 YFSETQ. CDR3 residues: CASSNTPLGTQDSPLHF. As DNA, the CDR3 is TGCGCCAGCAGCAACACCCCCCTCGGGACACAAGATTCACCCCTCCACTTT.

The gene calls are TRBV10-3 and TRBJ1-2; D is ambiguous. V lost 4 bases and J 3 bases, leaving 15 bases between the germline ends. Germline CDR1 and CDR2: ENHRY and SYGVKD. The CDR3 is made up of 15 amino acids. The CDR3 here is CAISGGVAHDYGYTF. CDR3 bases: TGTGCCATCAGTGGAGGAGTAGCACACGACTATGGCTACACCTTC.

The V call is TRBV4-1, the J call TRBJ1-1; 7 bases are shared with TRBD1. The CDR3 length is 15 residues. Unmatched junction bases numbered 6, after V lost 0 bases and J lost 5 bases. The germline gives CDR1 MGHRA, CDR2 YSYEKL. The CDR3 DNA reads TGCGCCAGCAGCCAAGACCACAGGGGTGGGACTGAAGCTTTCTTT. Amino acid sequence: CASSQDHRGGTEAFF.

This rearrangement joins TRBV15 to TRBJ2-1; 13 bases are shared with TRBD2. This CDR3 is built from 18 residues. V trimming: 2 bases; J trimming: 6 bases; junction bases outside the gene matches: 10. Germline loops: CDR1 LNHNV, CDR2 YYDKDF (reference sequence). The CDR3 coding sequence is TGTGCCACCAGCAGACGAAGACTAGCGGGAGGAAAAGGCAATGAGCAGTTCTTC. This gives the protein CATSRRRLAGGKGNEQFF.